One T cell receptor beta chain is described in this entry. This sample is drawn from a study of blood T cell repertoires in COVID-19. J lost 3 bases, V lost 3 bases, and 6 bases had no gene match. This CDR3 is built from 17 residues. In germline, CDR1 is MDHEN, CDR2 SYDVKM. As processed by the authors: By means of reference gene primer amplification, nucleated cell counts were estimated. TCRdb's copy holds only in-frame clones and misses some; the assay was immunoSEQ multiplex PCR. V and J calls and clone size are given by that table; D and trimming were obtained from the DNA. The profile covers some 150,000 clones, with approximately 91% appearing a single time and roughly 0.82% taken by the ten largest. Recruitment covered 20 to 25 US areas and drew participants whose ages spanned about 18 to 90 years. Participants' own reports of clinical history determined their cohort assignment. The study counted Cohort 3 donors as recovered given two negative PCRs, clearance, or symptom resolution.

This chain connects TRBV28 to TRBJ2-6, with TRBD1 matching 9 bases. Material: PBMCs or T cells enriched from blood (not recorded which). This receptor was obtained from a woman younger than 30 who had recovered from COVID-19. The CDR3 bases are TGTGCCAGCAGTTTTTACAGGGGGCTGGTTGGGGCCAACGTCCTGACTTTC. It codes for CASSFYRGLVGANVLTF.